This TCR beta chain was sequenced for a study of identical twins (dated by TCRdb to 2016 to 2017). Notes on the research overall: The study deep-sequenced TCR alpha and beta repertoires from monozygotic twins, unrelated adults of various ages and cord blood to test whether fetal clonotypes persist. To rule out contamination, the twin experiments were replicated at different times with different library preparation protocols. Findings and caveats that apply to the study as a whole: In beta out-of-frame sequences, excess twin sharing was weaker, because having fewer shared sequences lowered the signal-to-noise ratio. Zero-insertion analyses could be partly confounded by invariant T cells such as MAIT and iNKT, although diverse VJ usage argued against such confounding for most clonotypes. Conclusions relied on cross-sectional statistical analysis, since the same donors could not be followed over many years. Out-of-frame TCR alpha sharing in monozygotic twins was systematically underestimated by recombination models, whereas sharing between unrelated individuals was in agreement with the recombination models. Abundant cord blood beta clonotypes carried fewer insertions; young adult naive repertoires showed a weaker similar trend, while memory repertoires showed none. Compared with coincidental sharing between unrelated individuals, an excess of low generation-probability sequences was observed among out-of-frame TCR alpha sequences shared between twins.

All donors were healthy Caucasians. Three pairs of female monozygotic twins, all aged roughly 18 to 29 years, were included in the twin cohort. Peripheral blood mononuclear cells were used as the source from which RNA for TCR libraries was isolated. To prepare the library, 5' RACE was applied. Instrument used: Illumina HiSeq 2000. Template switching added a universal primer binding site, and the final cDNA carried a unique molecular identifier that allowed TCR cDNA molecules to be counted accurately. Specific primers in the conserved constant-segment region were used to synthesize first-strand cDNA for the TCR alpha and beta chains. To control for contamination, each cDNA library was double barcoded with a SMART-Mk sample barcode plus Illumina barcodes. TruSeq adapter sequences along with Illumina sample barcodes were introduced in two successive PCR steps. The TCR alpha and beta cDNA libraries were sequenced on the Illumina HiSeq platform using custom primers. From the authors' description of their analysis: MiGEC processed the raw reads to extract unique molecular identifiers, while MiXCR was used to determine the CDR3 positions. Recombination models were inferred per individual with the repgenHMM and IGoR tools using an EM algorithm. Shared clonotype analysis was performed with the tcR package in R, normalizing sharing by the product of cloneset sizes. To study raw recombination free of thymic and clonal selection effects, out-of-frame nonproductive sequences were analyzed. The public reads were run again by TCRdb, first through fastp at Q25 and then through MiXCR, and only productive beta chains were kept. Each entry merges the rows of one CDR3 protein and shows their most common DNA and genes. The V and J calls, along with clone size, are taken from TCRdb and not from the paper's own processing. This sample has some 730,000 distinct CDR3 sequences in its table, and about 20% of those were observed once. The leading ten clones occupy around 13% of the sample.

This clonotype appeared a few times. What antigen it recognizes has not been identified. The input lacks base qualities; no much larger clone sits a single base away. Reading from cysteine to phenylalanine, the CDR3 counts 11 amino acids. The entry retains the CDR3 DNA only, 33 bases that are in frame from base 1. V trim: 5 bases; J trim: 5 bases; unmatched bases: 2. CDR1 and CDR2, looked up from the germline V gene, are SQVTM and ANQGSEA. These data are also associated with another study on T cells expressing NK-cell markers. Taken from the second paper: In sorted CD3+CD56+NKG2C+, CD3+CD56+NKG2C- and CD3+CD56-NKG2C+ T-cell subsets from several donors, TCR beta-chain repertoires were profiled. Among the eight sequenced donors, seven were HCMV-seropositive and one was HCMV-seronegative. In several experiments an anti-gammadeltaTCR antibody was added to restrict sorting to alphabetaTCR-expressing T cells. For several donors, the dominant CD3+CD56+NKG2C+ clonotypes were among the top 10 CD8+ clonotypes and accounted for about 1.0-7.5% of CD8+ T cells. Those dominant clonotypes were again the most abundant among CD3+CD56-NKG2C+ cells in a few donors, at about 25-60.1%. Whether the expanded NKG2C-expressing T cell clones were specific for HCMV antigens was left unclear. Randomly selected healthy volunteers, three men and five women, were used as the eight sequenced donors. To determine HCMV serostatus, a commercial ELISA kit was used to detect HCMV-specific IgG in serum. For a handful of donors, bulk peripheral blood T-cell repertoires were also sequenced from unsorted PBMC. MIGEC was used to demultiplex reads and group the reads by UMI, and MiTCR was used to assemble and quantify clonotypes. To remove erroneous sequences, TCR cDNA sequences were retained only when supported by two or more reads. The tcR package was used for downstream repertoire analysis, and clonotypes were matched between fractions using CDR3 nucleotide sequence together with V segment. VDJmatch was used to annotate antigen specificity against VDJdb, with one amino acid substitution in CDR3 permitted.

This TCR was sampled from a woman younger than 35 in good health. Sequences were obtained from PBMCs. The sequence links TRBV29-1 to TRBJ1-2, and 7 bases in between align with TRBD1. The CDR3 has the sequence CSVSGQYGYTF. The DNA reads TGCAGCGTTTCGGGACAGTATGGCTACACCTTC. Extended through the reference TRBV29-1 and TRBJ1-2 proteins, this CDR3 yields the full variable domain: SAVISQKPSRDICQRGTSLTIQCQVDSQVTMMFWYRQQPGQSLTLIATANQGSEATYESGFVIDKFPISRPNLTFSTLTVSNMSPEDSSIYLCSVSGQYGYTFGSGTRLTVV.